A single sample gave rise to the 21 T cell receptor beta chains below, sequenced in a study of blood T cell repertoires in COVID-19. Here immunoSEQ multiplex PCR was the method, and the copy in TCRdb shows in-frame clones only, minus some. The sample holds some 300,000 clones; 90% are singletons and the top ten take more than 0.85%. The sample taken for sequencing was peripheral blood. Receptor source: a woman in her forties with COVID-19, enrolled during active disease.

This chain links TRBV5-1 with TRBJ2-5; 7 positions match TRBD1. Germline V gene sequence: CDR1 SGHRS, CDR2 YFSETQ. V dropped 4 bases and J dropped 2; count of bases not matched to a gene: 8. This CDR3 has 15 residues. This chain's CDR3 is CASSRTGPPQETQYF. The CDR3 nucleotides read TGCGCCAGCAGCCGGACAGGCCCACCTCAAGAGACCCAGTACTTC. Full variable domain (rest looked up from reference TRBV5-1 and TRBJ2-5): KAGVTQTPRYLIKTRGQQVTLSCSPISGHRSVSWYQQTPGQGLQFLFEYFSETQRNKGNFPGRFSGRQFSNSRSEMNVSTLELGDSALYLCASSRTGPPQETQYFGPGTRLLVL.

V and J are TRBV11-3 and TRBJ2-7, with D possibly being TRBD2 (5 bases). Germline CDR1 SGHNT, CDR2 YENEEA. Between the trimmed V and J ends, which lost 0 bases and 6 bases, there was a span of 9 bases. The CDR3 has 13 amino acids. This CDR3 reads CASSLDEGAEQYF. In DNA form, the CDR3 reads TGTGCCAGCAGCTTAGATGAGGGTGCCGAGCAGTACTTC.

DNA of the CDR3: TGTGCCAGCGGTCGACAGGGAACTAGCTATGGCTACACCTTC. The encoded protein is CASGRQGTSYGYTF. The V gene is TRBV6-5, the J gene TRBJ1-2, with 7 positions matching TRBD1. J lost 4 bases, V lost 8 bases, and 10 bases had no gene match. The CDR3 sequence is 14 residues long. CDR1 and CDR2 from the germline V gene are MNHEY and SVGAGI.

To note about this clone: This sample includes further DNA sequences coding for the same CDR3. V gene TRBV24-1 combines with J gene TRBJ2-2; D might be TRBD2 (5 bases). In germline, CDR1 is KGHDR, CDR2 SFDVKD. The V end was cut by 2 bases, the J end by 8 bases, with 14 bases between. The CDR3 is made up of 15 amino acids. The CDR3 region has the DNA TGTGCCACCAGTGATTCTCGGGGTTTAACTGGGGAGCTGTTTTTT. Encoded protein: CATSDSRGLTGELFF.

This clone was seen just once. The V and J genes are TRBV20-1 and TRBJ1-2, with 10 bases aligning to TRBD1. V gave up 3 bases and J gave up 7 bases; unmatched junction bases: 11. The germline CDR1 and CDR2 sequences are DFQATT and SNEGSKA (reference sequence). The CDR3 consists of 15 residues. This CDR3 is CSASRGTGARGGYTF. The CDR3 DNA follows: TGCAGTGCTAGTCGGGGGACAGGGGCCCGGGGTGGCTACACCTTC.

This chain connects TRBV6-5 to TRBJ1-5; TRBD1 might be the D (6 bases). The CDR3 is 15 amino acids. Per the germline V gene, CDR1 is MNHEY and CDR2 is SVGAGI. Trimming stripped 6 bases from V and 5 bases from J, with 17 bases between. CDR3 protein: CASRVGGSGDQPQHF. Here the CDR3 DNA reads TGTGCCAGCAGGGTAGGGGGATCCGGGGATCAGCCCCAGCATTTT.

The CDR3 protein is CASSLYQGGDTQYF. CDR3 in DNA: TGTGCCAGCAGCTTATACCAGGGAGGAGATACGCAGTATTTT. The chain is built from TRBV6-5 and TRBJ2-3; possibly TRBD2 for D (6 bases). V lost 6 bases, J lost 5 bases, and 15 bases lay in between. The CDR3 spans 14 residues. Germline assignment: CDR1 MNHEY and CDR2 SVGAGI.

The genes are TRBV27 and TRBJ2-3; D is unresolved. Germline CDR1 is MNHEY and CDR2 is SMNVEV (reference sequence). The CDR3 length is 14 residues. V was trimmed by 4 bases and J by 0 bases, leaving 8 bases between them. The CDR3 DNA reads as TGTGCCAGCAGTTACTCAACTAGCACAGATACGCAGTATTTT. Its translation is CASSYSTSTDTQYF.

J is TRBJ1-1 and V is TRBV13; D might be TRBD1 (6 bases). This CDR3 has 13 residues. Germline V gene lookup returns CDR1 PRHDT and CDR2 FYEKMQ (reference sequence). The V end was cut by 3 bases, the J end by 9 bases, with 14 bases between. DNA for the CDR3: TGTGCCAGCAGCTTCTGGACAGAAAGCAAAGCTTTCTTT. Its translation: CASSFWTESKAFF.

The V and J genes are TRBV18 and TRBJ1-4; D not resolved. Per the germline V gene, CDR1 is KGHSH and CDR2 is LQKENI. The CDR3 sequence is 13 residues long. V lost 2 bases, J lost 8 bases, and 9 bases lay in between. The CDR3 DNA follows: TGTGCCAGCTCACCAGGGAGTGGGGAAAAACTGTTTTTT. Translating gives CASSPGSGEKLFF.

The J gene is TRBJ1-2, the V gene TRBV28; 9 positions match TRBD1. The length of the CDR3 is 17 residues. Trimming at V came to 8 bases and at J to 5 bases, leaving 18 bases not matched to a gene. In germline, CDR1 is MDHEN, CDR2 SYDVKM. The CDR3 region has the DNA TGTGCCAGCCCTGGACAGGGGAGGCCCCGGATTGCTTATGGCTACACCTTC. It yields the protein CASPGQGRPRIAYGYTF.

The chain joins TRBV5-1 to TRBJ2-4, with 8 bases identical to TRBD2. V lost 3 bases to trimming and J lost 0 bases; unmatched junction nucleotides: 14. The length of the CDR3 is 19 residues. From germline, CDR1 is SGHRS and CDR2 YFSETQ. This CDR3 reads CASSSSGSGGPLAKNIQYF. The CDR3 nucleotides read TGCGCCAGCAGCTCCTCAGGGAGCGGGGGTCCCCTAGCCAAAAACATTCAGTACTTC.

The chain employs TRBV18 and TRBJ1-5; D is unresolved. V lost 2 bases, J lost 7 bases, and 15 bases lay in between. Germline V gene lookup returns CDR1 KGHSH and CDR2 LQKENI. This CDR3 spans 15 amino acids. The CDR3 spells CASSPLGGLEQPQHF. The CDR3 nucleotides read TGTGCCAGCTCACCATTGGGAGGGCTGGAACAGCCCCAGCATTTT.

This chain links TRBV6-2 or TRBV6-3 with TRBJ1-2, with 9 bases fitting TRBD1. The CDR3 sequence is 13 residues long. V shed 5 bases, J shed 6 bases, and the junction held 4 bases outside the gene matches. Germline assignment: CDR1 MNHEY and CDR2 SVGEGT. CDR3 nucleotides: TGTGCCAGCAGTAGGGGACAGGGAAATGGCTACACCTTC. Translating gives CASSRGQGNGYTF.

The CDR3, as DNA: TGCGCCAGCAGCTCGGGGGGACGACCCACAGATACGCAGTATTTT. Its translation: CASSSGGRPTDTQYF. This rearrangement joins TRBV5-1 to TRBJ2-3, with 7 nucleotides matching TRBD2. Germline V lookup: CDR1 SGHRS, CDR2 YFSETQ. This CDR3 region has 15 residues. V dropped 3 bases and J dropped 2; count of bases not matched to a gene: 6. The whole variable domain, remainder taken from reference TRBV5-1 and TRBJ2-3, is KAGVTQTPRYLIKTRGQQVTLSCSPISGHRSVSWYQQTPGQGLQFLFEYFSETQRNKGNFPGRFSGRQFSNSRSEMNVSTLELGDSALYLCASSSGGRPTDTQYFGPGTRLTVL.

The table lists this clone with a count of one. The rearrangement links TRBV6-2 or TRBV6-3 to TRBJ1-4; D possibly corresponds to TRBD1 (6 bases). Trimming cost V 2 bases and J 5 bases, with 15 bases left between them. CDR3 length: 16 residues. From germline, CDR1 is MNHEY and CDR2 SVGEGT. CDR3 DNA sequence: TGTGCCAGCAGTTACCCGACCGGGACACCAAATGAAAAACTGTTTTTT. Its translation: CASSYPTGTPNEKLFF.

The rearrangement uses TRBV5-6 and TRBJ1-1; TRBD1 might be the D (6 bases). Between the trimmed V and J ends, which lost 0 bases and 3 bases, there was a span of 21 bases. This CDR3 has 18 residues. Looked up from germline, CDR1 is SGHDT and CDR2 is YYEEEE. The CDR3 DNA sequence: TGTGCCAGCAGCTTGGAAAGGGATCCGGGACACTATTACACTGAAGCTTTCTTT. Protein: CASSLERDPGHYYTEAFF.

The CDR3 DNA sequence: TGCGCCAGCAGCTCAGGGTCCTCTCAGCGCAACACTGAAGCTTTCTTT. Encoded protein: CASSSGSSQRNTEAFF. The V call is TRBV5-1, the J call TRBJ1-1, with D possibly matching TRBD1 (5 bases). Trimming took 3 bases from V and 2 from J, leaving 17 bases between them. The CDR3 loop spans 16 amino acids. Per the germline V gene, CDR1 is SGHRS and CDR2 is YFSETQ. Filled out from reference TRBV5-1 and TRBJ1-1, the complete variable domain reads KAGVTQTPRYLIKTRGQQVTLSCSPISGHRSVSWYQQTPGQGLQFLFEYFSETQRNKGNFPGRFSGRQFSNSRSEMNVSTLELGDSALYLCASSSGSSQRNTEAFFGQGTRLTVV.

This clone has a single count. The chain couples TRBV25-1 to TRBJ2-3, with D uncertain. Germline V gene lookup returns CDR1 MGHDK and CDR2 SYGVNS. The CDR3 extends over 11 amino acids. V was trimmed by 6 bases and J by 3 bases, leaving 4 bases between them. CDR3 protein: CASRLTDTQYF. Written as DNA, the CDR3 is TGTGCCAGCAGATTAACAGATACGCAGTATTTT. The variable domain in full, completed from reference TRBV25-1 and TRBJ2-3, reads EADIYQTPRYLVIGTGKKITLECSQTMGHDKMYWYQQDPGMELHLIHYSYGVNSTEKGDLSSESTVSRIRTEHFPLTLESARPSHTSQYLCASRLTDTQYFGPGTRLTVL.

V and J are TRBV2 and TRBJ1-6, with 8 bases identical to TRBD1. J gave up 9 bases and V 7 bases, and 8 bases lay outside the gene matches. The CDR3 spans 14 residues. The V gene's germline CDR1 is SNHLY and CDR2 FYNNEI. The CDR3 bases are TGTGCCAGCACCAGGACAGGGATTGGTTCACCCCTCCACTTT. This gives the protein CASTRTGIGSPLHF.

This chain links TRBV27 with TRBJ1-2, with TRBD1 matching over 9 bases. After removal of 6 bases from V and 2 bases from J, the junction contained 4 bases not matched to a gene. The CDR3 sequence is 14 residues long. Looked up from germline, CDR1 is MNHEY and CDR2 is SMNVEV (reference sequence). This CDR3 is CASRRQGGNYGYTF. In DNA form, the CDR3 reads TGTGCCAGCAGACGACAGGGGGGGAACTATGGCTACACCTTC.